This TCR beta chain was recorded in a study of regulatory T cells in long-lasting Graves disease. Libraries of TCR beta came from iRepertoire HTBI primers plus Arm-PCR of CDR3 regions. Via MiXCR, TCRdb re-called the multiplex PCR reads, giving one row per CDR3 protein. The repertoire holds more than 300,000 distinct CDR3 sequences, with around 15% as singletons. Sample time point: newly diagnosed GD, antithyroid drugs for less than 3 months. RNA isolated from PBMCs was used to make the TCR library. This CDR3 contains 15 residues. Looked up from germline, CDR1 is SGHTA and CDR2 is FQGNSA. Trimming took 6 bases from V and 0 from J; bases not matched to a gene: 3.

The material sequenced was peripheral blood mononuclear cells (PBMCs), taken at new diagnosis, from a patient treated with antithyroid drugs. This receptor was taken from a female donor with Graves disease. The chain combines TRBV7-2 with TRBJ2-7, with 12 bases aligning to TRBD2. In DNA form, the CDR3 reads TGTGCCAGCAGTTGGACTAGCGGGGTCTCCTACGAGCAGTACTTC. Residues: CASSWTSGVSYEQYF. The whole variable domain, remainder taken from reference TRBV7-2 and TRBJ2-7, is GAGVSQSPSNKVTEKGKDVELRCDPISGHTALYWYRQSLGQGLEFLIYFQGNSAPDKSGLPSDRFSAERTGGSVSTLTIQRTQQEDSAVYLCASSWTSGVSYEQYFGPGTRLTVT.